This T cell receptor (beta chain) was identified in a study of Ad26.COV2.S vaccination and SARS-CoV-2 variants. Treatment indicated: some 20 received Ad26.COV2.S at low or high dose, single or two shots; 5 received placebo; per-sample allocation not given. Samples analyzed were those drawn on day 63 after the first vaccine or placebo injection. An Ad26 vector was used to express Wuhan-strain SARS-CoV-2 spike as the vaccine. As for this clone: Its cognate antigen is unknown.

TCRdb keeps only in-frame clones here, not all; method: immunoSEQ multiplex PCR. The table includes 300,000 to 350,000 clones, about 90% detected once. Study observations and caveats: Measurements of TCR breadth and depth may have given underestimates of the total T cell responses.

CDR3 length: 15 residues. V lost 5 bases to trimming and J lost 2 bases, with 10 bases between them. Germline V gene sequence: CDR1 LGHDT, CDR2 YNNKEL (reference sequence). The genes are TRBV3-1 (or the pseudogene TRBV3-2) and TRBJ2-6; no reliable D call. This specimen consisted of peripheral blood, obtained in a trial of Ad26.COV2.S vaccine versus placebo. This clonotype originated in a person aged 18-65 years who received the Ad26.COV2.S COVID-19 vaccine or a placebo. The CDR3 bases are TGTGCCAGCAGCACCGAAGAGCCTGGGGCCAACGTCCTGACTTTC. As protein: CASSTEEPGANVLTF.